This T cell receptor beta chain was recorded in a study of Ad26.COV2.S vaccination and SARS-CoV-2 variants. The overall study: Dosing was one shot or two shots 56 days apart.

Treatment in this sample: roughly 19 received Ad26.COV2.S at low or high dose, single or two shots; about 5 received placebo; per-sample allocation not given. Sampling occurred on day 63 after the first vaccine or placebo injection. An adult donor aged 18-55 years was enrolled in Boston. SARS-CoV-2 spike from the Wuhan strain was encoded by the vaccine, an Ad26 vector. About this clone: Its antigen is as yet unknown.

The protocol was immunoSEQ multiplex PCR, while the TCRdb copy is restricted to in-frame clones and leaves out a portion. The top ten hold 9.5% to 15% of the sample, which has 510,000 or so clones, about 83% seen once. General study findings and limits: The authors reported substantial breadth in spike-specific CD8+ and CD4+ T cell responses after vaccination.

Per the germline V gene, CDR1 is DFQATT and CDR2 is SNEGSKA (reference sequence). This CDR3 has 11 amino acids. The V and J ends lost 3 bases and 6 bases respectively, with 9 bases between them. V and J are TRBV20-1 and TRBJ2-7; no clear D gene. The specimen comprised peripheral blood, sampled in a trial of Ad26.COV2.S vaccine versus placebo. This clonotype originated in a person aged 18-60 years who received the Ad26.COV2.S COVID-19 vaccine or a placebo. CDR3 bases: TGCAGTGCTAGTTTAACGGGCGAGCAGTACTTC. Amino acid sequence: CSASLTGEQYF.